This T cell receptor (beta chain) appears in the sequencing data of a study of Ad26.COV2.S vaccination and SARS-CoV-2 variants. Overall study results and limits: Spike-specific TCR breadth in vaccine recipients exceeded that seen in placebo recipients.

Stated treatment: roughly 18 received Ad26.COV2.S at low or high dose, single or two shots; five or six received placebo; per-sample allocation not given. Collection of the samples took place on day 63 after the first injection of vaccine or placebo. Recruitment in Boston yielded a donor of adult age, 18-55 years. This clone came up many times. The antigen is not known. Some clones are missing from TCRdb's copy, which holds only in-frame ones; the method was immunoSEQ multiplex PCR. The sample carries hundreds of thousands of clones, roughly 89% recorded once. The CDR3 has 12 amino acids. CDR1 is MNHNY and CDR2 is SVGAGI in the germline V gene (reference sequence). Trimming shortened V by 3 bases and J by 4 bases, and 7 bases separated the two germline ends.

Sequencing used peripheral blood, obtained in a trial of Ad26.COV2.S vaccine versus placebo. The chain joins TRBV6-6 to TRBJ2-7; no reliable D call. This sequence was found in a person aged 18-65 years who received the Ad26.COV2.S COVID-19 vaccine or a placebo. The CDR3 DNA is TGTGCCAGCAGTTATAACGGATACGAGCAGTACGTC. Amino acids: CASSYNGYEQYV.